These 18 T cell receptor beta chains came from one sample sequenced in a study of T-cell memory formation after mild COVID-19. TCRdb itself ran the 5' RACE reads through MiXCR, one entry per CDR3 protein. Of roughly 340,000 distinct CDR3 sequences in the sample, approximately 22% were seen once. Material for sequencing was PBMCs or a T cell subset sorted from them (not recorded which). The receptors stem from a man between 18 and 29 years old who had mild COVID-19 (a few samples of this study predate the infection). Cell type and time point are not known.

The chain recombines TRBV5-5 with TRBJ2-6, with D perhaps matching TRBD2 (6 bases). CDR3 length: 16 residues. The germline CDR1 and CDR2 sequences are SGHKS and YYEKEE (reference sequence). V was pared by 4 bases and J by 1 base, with 12 bases between. CDR3: CASSTGGWSGANVLTF. The CDR3, as DNA: TGTGCCAGCAGCACCGGGGGATGGTCTGGGGCCAACGTCCTGACTTTC.

V is TRBV5-6 and J is TRBJ2-7; TRBD2 might be the D (5 bases). Trimming left V 2 bases short and J 7 bases short, with 16 bases between. Germline-derived CDR1 and CDR2 are SGHDT and YYEEEE. CDR3 length: 14 amino acids. Here the CDR3 reads CASSLGLTLREQYV. DNA of the CDR3: TGTGCCAGCAGCTTAGGACTTACCTTGAGAGAGCAGTACGTC.

V and J are TRBV5-1 and TRBJ1-2, with a possible D match to TRBD1 (6 bases). CDR3 length: 15 residues. CDR1 SGHRS and CDR2 YFSETQ come from the germline V gene. The germline V and J ends were trimmed by 0 bases and 4 bases, with 13 bases remaining between them. The CDR3 DNA is TGCGCCAGCAGCTTGGGGGGAGGACAGATCTATGGCTACACCTTC. Its translation: CASSLGGGQIYGYTF.

This clonotype has a handful of counts. The chain recombines TRBV6-5 with TRBJ1-5, with 9 bases matching TRBD1. J was trimmed by 5 bases and V by 6 bases; bases with no gene match: 8. The germline V gene has CDR1 MNHEY and CDR2 SVGAGI. The CDR3 extends over 15 amino acids. CDR3 in DNA: TGTGCCAGCAGCCCCATGGACAGGGGAGATCAGCCCCAGCATTTT. This sequence encodes CASSPMDRGDQPQHF.

The chain couples TRBV6-2 or TRBV6-3 to TRBJ2-7; D gene unclear. V dropped 6 bases and J dropped 10 bases, with 22 bases sitting between them. The germline V gene encodes CDR1 MNHEY and CDR2 SVGEGT. CDR3 length: 14 residues. CDR3 protein: CASRPTPDGRTQYV. CDR3 nucleotide sequence: TGTGCCAGCAGACCTACCCCGGACGGCCGTACCCAGTACGTC.

This sequence joins TRBV6-5 and TRBJ1-4; D gene uncertain. Germline lookup yields CDR1 MNHEY and CDR2 SVGAGI. This CDR3 has 14 amino acids. V was clipped by 2 bases and J by 5 bases, with 9 bases between them. The CDR3 coding sequence is TGTGCCAGCAGTTACGGACTTTCCAATGAAAAACTGTTTTTT. Amino acids: CASSYGLSNEKLFF.

This clonotype was picked up a small number of times. An end of the junction differs from the germline gene, which may be a read error. This chain connects TRBV7-9 to TRBJ1-1, with a tentative D call TRBD1 (5 bases). The germline V gene encodes CDR1 SEHNR and CDR2 FQNEAQ (reference sequence). The CDR3 is 11 amino acids. For the CDR3, the DNA is TGTGCCAGCAGCCTAGCCAGGGAGGCTTTCTTT. Its translation is CASSLAREAFF.

The genes are TRBV12-3 or TRBV12-4 and TRBJ1-3, with no clear D. CDR3 length: 13 residues. V lost 5 bases and J 7 bases, leaving 12 bases between the germline ends. CDR3 in amino acids: CASSLLIRNTIYF. CDR3 bases: TGTGCCAGCAGTCTATTGATCCGGAACACCATATATTTT.

This clonotype was picked up a small number of times. The CDR3 sequence is CSVELGDNRQYV. Written as DNA, the CDR3 is TGCAGCGTTGAGCTAGGGGACAACCGGCAGTACGTC. The chain recombines TRBV29-1 with TRBJ2-7; TRBD1 is a possible D gene (6 bases). Germline-derived CDR1 and CDR2 are SQVTM and ANQGSEA. V lost 3 bases and J lost 9, with 15 bases in between. The CDR3 is made up of 12 amino acids.

This clonotype has more than one count but fewer than ten. This chain joins TRBV5-8 and TRBJ2-2, with 10 bases lining up with TRBD1. Germline values: CDR1 SGHTS, CDR2 YDEGEE. V was pared by 5 bases and J by 6 bases, with 7 bases of the junction left unmatched. The CDR3 contains 15 residues. CDR3 sequence: CASSSGDRGAGELFF. The CDR3 coding sequence is TGTGCCAGCAGTTCTGGGGACAGGGGCGCCGGGGAGCTGTTTTTT.

This clonotype was seen more than once but under ten times. The CDR3, as DNA: TGTGCCAGCAGCCCTGGGCCCCGCAATCCGGGAGATACGCAGTATTTT. Translating it yields CASSPGPRNPGDTQYF. The rearrangement joins TRBV12-3 or TRBV12-4 to TRBJ2-3; no clear D. Trimming left V 6 bases short and J 5 bases short, with 21 bases between. This CDR3 has 16 amino acids.

The count of this clonotype is one. This chain joins TRBV10-3 and TRBJ2-3; D perhaps matches TRBD2 (5 bases). Germline-derived CDR1 and CDR2 are ENHRY and SYGVKD. V lost 2 bases, J lost 5 bases, and 14 bases lay in between. This CDR3 contains 15 residues. The CDR3 nucleotides are TGTGCCATCAGTGAGACCGGGGTTGTGCGAGATACGCAGTATTTT. It translates to CAISETGVVRDTQYF.

The chain links TRBV12-3 or TRBV12-4 to TRBJ2-1; D might be TRBD1 (6 bases). The germline V and J ends were trimmed by 6 bases and 5 bases, with 8 bases remaining between them. The CDR3 extends over 12 amino acids. The CDR3 DNA sequence: TGTGCCAGCAGGTGGACAGACAATGAGCAGTTCTTC. This translates into CASRWTDNEQFF.

The chain combines TRBV4-2 with TRBJ2-4; D is uncertain. The V and J ends lost 0 bases and 0 bases respectively, with 9 bases between them. Germline CDR1 is LGHNA and CDR2 is YNFKEQ. The CDR3 runs to 16 residues. CDR3 DNA: TGTGCCAGCAGCCAAGATTCCCGACTAGCCAAAAACATTCAGTACTTC. This encodes CASSQDSRLAKNIQYF.

This clonotype was seen a few times. The chain employs TRBV29-1 and TRBJ1-5; tentatively, D is TRBD1 (5 bases). The V gene's germline CDR1 is SQVTM and CDR2 ANQGSEA. V was shortened by 4 bases and J by 5 bases, with 12 bases between the two germline ends. The CDR3 spans 13 residues. The CDR3 spells CSVAGGRDQPQHF. In nucleotides, the CDR3 is TGCAGCGTTGCCGGGGGGAGGGATCAGCCCCAGCATTTT.

Only a few counts were recorded for this clonotype. V and J are TRBV10-2 and TRBJ2-3; no clear D. Germline V CDR1 and CDR2: WSHSY, SAAADI. CDR3 length: 11 residues. Trimming took off 4 bases at V and 4 bases at J, with 3 bases between the two ends. Here the CDR3 reads CASSGSDTQYF. Written as DNA, the CDR3 is TGCGCCAGCAGTGGGTCAGATACGCAGTATTTT.

In its sample, this clonotype was seen a few times. V and J are TRBV9 and TRBJ2-3; TRBD2 matches at 7 bases. The CDR3 consists of 16 residues. After removal of 2 bases from V and 0 bases from J, the junction contained 6 bases not matched to a gene. The V gene's germline CDR1 is SGDLS and CDR2 YYNGEE. For the CDR3, the DNA is TGTGCCAGCAGCGTTTTCCAGCGGGGTAGCACAGATACGCAGTATTTT. Amino acid sequence: CASSVFQRGSTDTQYF. Drawing the rest from reference TRBV9 and TRBJ2-3, the complete variable domain is DSGVTQTPKHLITATGQRVTLRCSPRSGDLSVYWYQQSLDQGLQFLIQYYNGEERAKGNILERFSAQQFPDLHSELNLSSLELGDSALYFCASSVFQRGSTDTQYFGPGTRLTVL.

The chain uses TRBV20-1 and TRBJ2-5; D remains ambiguous. V was cut by 0 bases and J by 1 base, with 9 bases left in between. This CDR3 has 14 residues. Looked up from germline, CDR1 is DFQATT and CDR2 is SNEGSKA (reference sequence). CDR3 in DNA: TGCAGTGCTAGAGATTGGCGCATCCAAGAGACCCAGTACTTC. Protein: CSARDWRIQETQYF.